Below, 16 T cell receptor beta chains from the same sample are listed, as sequenced in a study of technical replicates of blood from several donors. The method was immunoSEQ multiplex PCR; TCRdb's version includes in-frame clones alone and lacks a portion of them. The sample records about 58,000 clones, about nine tenths being singletons. Sequencing was carried out using PBMCs. These receptors originate from a human donor in good health. Some clones in this sample may be carry-over from other donors' samples.

The chain joins TRBV11-2 to TRBJ2-2; D is perhaps TRBD2 (5 bases). The length of the CDR3 is 14 residues. Per the germline V gene, CDR1 is SGHAT and CDR2 is FQNNGV. The germline V and J ends were trimmed by 5 bases and 8 bases, with 15 bases remaining between them. CDR3 nucleotide sequence: TGTGCCAGCAGCCTGGAGGTGGGGTCGGGGGAGCTGTTTTTT. This translates into CASSLEVGSGELFF. Supplemented by reference TRBV11-2 and TRBJ2-2, the full variable domain reads EAGVAQSPRYKIIEKRQSVAFWCNPISGHATLYWYQQILGQGPKLLIQFQNNGVVDDSQLPKDRFSAERLKGVDSTLKIQPAKLEDSAVYLCASSLEVGSGELFFGEGSRLTVL.

The chain joins TRBV7-9 to TRBJ1-2, with TRBD1 matching over 11 bases. The V and J ends lost 5 bases and 4 bases, in that order; junction bases with no gene match: 6. This CDR3 is built from 15 residues. Germline assignment: CDR1 SEHNR and CDR2 FQNEAQ (reference sequence). The CDR3 is CASSPGTGGVYGYTF. The CDR3 bases are TGTGCCAGCAGCCCCGGGACAGGGGGAGTCTATGGCTACACCTTC.

This rearrangement joins TRBV5-1 to TRBJ2-7; D not certain. The CDR3 spans 14 residues. Germline V gene lookup returns CDR1 SGHRS and CDR2 YFSETQ. V was clipped by 0 bases and J by 2 bases, with 9 bases between them. Here the CDR3 DNA reads TGCGCCAGCAGCTTGGAGCTAGGAACCTACGAGCAGTACTTC. Its protein is CASSLELGTYEQYF.

This rearrangement joins TRBV2 to TRBJ2-2; D might be TRBD2 (6 bases). The V and J ends lost 6 bases and 0 bases respectively, with 14 bases between them. The CDR3 loop spans 16 amino acids. Germline-derived CDR1 and CDR2 are SNHLY and FYNNEI. The CDR3 nucleotides are TGTGCCAGCAGCACTCTCGCGGGAACGAACACCGGGGAGCTGTTTTTT. Its translation: CASSTLAGTNTGELFF.

CDR3 nucleotides: TGTGCCAGCAGCTCTAGTCGTGATTCACCCCTCCACTTT. It translates to CASSSSRDSPLHF. The V call is TRBV7-8, the J call TRBJ1-6, with D uncertain. Trimming shortened V by 4 bases and J by 8 bases, and 9 bases separated the two germline ends. Germline values: CDR1 SGHVS, CDR2 FQNEAQ. The CDR3 spans 13 residues. The variable domain in full, completed from reference TRBV7-8 and TRBJ1-6, reads GAGVSQSPRYKVAKRGQDVALRCDPISGHVSLFWYQQALGQGPEFLTYFQNEAQLDKSGLPSDRFFAERPEGSVSTLKIQRTQQEDSAVYLCASSSSRDSPLHFGNGTRLTVT.

The V and J genes are TRBV30 and TRBJ2-5; D may be TRBD1 (5 bases). Germline V gene data show CDR1 as GTSNPN and CDR2 as SVGIG (reference sequence). The CDR3 is 13 amino acids. Trimming took off 2 bases at V and 5 bases at J, with 12 bases between the two ends. The CDR3 sequence is CAWSSGLLETQYF. CDR3 sequence (DNA): TGTGCCTGGAGTTCAGGGTTATTGGAGACCCAGTACTTC. Based on the CDR3 plus reference TRBV30 and TRBJ2-5, the full variable domain is SQTIHQWPATLVQPVGSPLSLECTVEGTSNPNLYWYRQAAGRGLQLLFYSVGIGQISSEVPQNLSASRPQDRQFILSSKKLLLSDSGFYLCAWSSGLLETQYFGPGTRLLVL.

V usage is TRBV5-6 and J usage is TRBJ2-3; D not resolved. Germline CDR1 and CDR2: SGHDT and YYEEEE. The CDR3 has 14 amino acids. Trimming stripped 1 base from V and 1 base from J, with 7 bases between. CDR3 region: CASSLPLRTDTQYF. The CDR3 DNA reads TGTGCCAGCAGCTTGCCACTCCGCACAGATACGCAGTATTTT.

V usage is TRBV6-5 and J usage is TRBJ1-2, with D possibly being TRBD1 (5 bases). The CDR3 has 12 amino acids. V was clipped by 6 bases and J by 2 bases, with 7 bases between them. Germline V gives CDR1 MNHEY, CDR2 SVGAGI. CDR3 sequence: CASRDRNYGYTF. The CDR3 DNA reads as TGTGCCAGCAGAGACAGAAACTATGGCTACACCTTC.

The CDR3 loop reads CASSLRGGTRKLFF. As DNA, the CDR3 is TGTGCCAGCAGCTTGCGGGGAGGTACGAGAAAACTGTTTTTT. The chain carries TRBV5-4 and TRBJ1-4; D gene ambiguous. The CDR3 runs 14 residues. V was shortened by 1 base and J by 10 bases, with 14 bases between the two germline ends. Germline-derived CDR1 and CDR2 are SGHNT and YYREEE (reference sequence).

The chain uses TRBV15 and TRBJ2-7, with TRBD2 matching 9 bases. Germline V gives CDR1 LNHNV, CDR2 YYDKDF (reference sequence). The CDR3 totals 14 residues. CDR3 region: CATEASGTSKEQYF. CDR3 DNA sequence: TGTGCAACCGAGGCTAGCGGGACCTCTAAAGAGCAGTACTTC.

The chain recombines TRBV6-5 with TRBJ1-5; no reliable D call. The CDR3 length is 14 residues. Germline assignment: CDR1 MNHEY and CDR2 SVGAGI. Deletions cut 4 bases from V and 0 bases from J, with 7 bases between. CDR3 nucleotide sequence: TGTGCCAGCAGTTTAGACACTAGCAATCAGCCCCAGCATTTT. Translated: CASSLDTSNQPQHF.

The rearrangement links TRBV18 to TRBJ1-2; a weak D match, TRBD1 (6 bases). V lost 2 bases to trimming and J lost 4 bases, with 14 bases between them. The CDR3 totals 15 residues. The germline CDR1 and CDR2 sequences are KGHSH and LQKENI. CDR3 sequence: CASSPTTGEPYGYTF. CDR3 DNA sequence: TGTGCCAGCTCACCAACGACAGGAGAGCCCTATGGCTACACCTTC.

The chain combines TRBV10-3 with TRBJ2-7; possible D gene TRBD1, 5 bases. V lost 6 bases to trimming and J lost 4 bases, with 25 bases between them. The CDR3 has 17 residues. Per the germline V gene, CDR1 is ENHRY and CDR2 is SYGVKD. The CDR3 coding sequence is TGTGCCATCAGGACTTCTCAGGGCGTAGGTCCTTCATACGAGCAGTACTTC. Its translation is CAIRTSQGVGPSYEQYF.

The V call is TRBV10-3, the J call TRBJ1-5; unclear D gene. Germline V gene sequence: CDR1 ENHRY, CDR2 SYGVKD. Trimming left V 0 bases short and J 9 bases short, with 9 bases between. The CDR3 length is 13 residues. The CDR3 sequence is CAISESTGRPQHF. As DNA, the CDR3 is TGTGCCATCAGTGAGTCCACGGGTCGGCCCCAGCATTTT.

V usage is TRBV27 and J usage is TRBJ2-7, with D perhaps TRBD1 (5 bases). CDR1 is MNHEY, CDR2 SMNVEV, per germline (reference sequence). Trimming pared 4 bases from V and 3 bases from J, leaving 13 bases between. The CDR3 is made up of 14 amino acids. The CDR3 DNA reads TGTGCCAGCAGTTCTCACACAGGAGACTACGAGCAGTACTTC. Translation: CASSSHTGDYEQYF.

The rearrangement links TRBV5-6 to TRBJ1-2; maybe TRBD1 (5 bases). The germline gives CDR1 SGHDT, CDR2 YYEEEE. V was pared by 5 bases and J by 7 bases, with 24 bases between. The CDR3 contains 16 residues. The CDR3 protein is CASSFGRPSGRAGYTF. CDR3 in DNA: TGTGCCAGCAGTTTTGGGCGGCCCTCGGGCAGGGCTGGCTACACCTTC.